This passage covers 19 T cell receptor beta chains from one sample sequenced in a study of metastatic and nonmetastatic thyroid tumors. TCRdb used MiXCR to call clones anew from the PCR reads. This table holds 45,000 to 65,000 clones, approximately 17% found once. There were no patients who had received any treatment before thyroid surgery. Sequencing was carried out using blood. These receptors were obtained from a female donor with papillary thyroid cancer or a benign thyroid nodule (not recorded which). Some clones in this sample may be carry-over from other donors' samples.

This clone was seen repeatedly, ten times or more. Other nucleotide sequences from this sample produce the same CDR3. The chain uses TRBV28 and TRBJ2-5; 7 nucleotides match TRBD2. This CDR3 has 14 residues. Germline lookup yields CDR1 MDHEN and CDR2 SYDVKM. The V and J ends lost 5 bases and 5 bases, in that order; junction bases with no gene match: 8. The CDR3 DNA reads as TGTGCCAGCAGTCCCTCACTAGCGTTGGAGACCCAGTACTTC. Amino acids: CASSPSLALETQYF.

A word on this clone: A much larger clone lies a single base off, so this may be a read error. Since no conserved phenylalanine or tryptophan closes the CDR3, a read error is the likely cause. V and J are TRBV20-1 and TRBJ1-2; TRBD1 matches at 8 bases. Germline CDR1 DFQATT, CDR2 SNEGSKA (reference sequence). After removal of 3 bases from V and 10 bases from J, the junction contained 13 bases not matched to a gene. The CDR3 is made up of 14 amino acids. The CDR3 loop is CSARVTTTGDVYTL. CDR3 nucleotides: TGCAGTGCTAGGGTAACCACGACAGGGGACGTCTACACCCTC.

The table lists this clone with many counts. The J gene is TRBJ2-3, the V gene TRBV30, with 10 nucleotides matching TRBD2. J was trimmed by 5 bases and V by 8 bases; bases with no gene match: 10. This CDR3 is built from 14 residues. CDR1 is GTSNPN and CDR2 is SVGIG in the germline V gene (reference sequence). CDR3 sequence reads: CAGEAGGPRDTQYF. Here the CDR3 DNA reads TGTGCCGGGGAAGCGGGAGGGCCTAGAGATACGCAGTATTTT.

Many counts were recorded for this clone. The V and J genes are TRBV19 and TRBJ1-1, with TRBD1 identical over 7 bases. In germline, CDR1 is LNHDA, CDR2 SQIVND (reference sequence). This CDR3 region has 18 residues. The junction had 20 bases not matched to a gene; V was cut back by 7 bases and J by 3 bases. The CDR3 region is CASILGRGPQGKDTEAFF. CDR3 bases: TGTGCCAGTATTCTGGGTCGTGGGCCACAGGGGAAGGACACTGAAGCTTTCTTT.

The chain links TRBV13 to TRBJ2-7; 7 nucleotides agree with TRBD2. J lost 6 bases, V lost 1 base, and 12 bases had no gene match. The germline CDR1 and CDR2 sequences are PRHDT and FYEKMQ (reference sequence). The CDR3 loop spans 16 amino acids. Here the CDR3 reads CASSLVGGRVSGEQYF. The CDR3, as DNA: TGTGCCAGCAGCTTAGTAGGTGGGAGGGTATCGGGCGAGCAGTACTTC. The variable domain in full, completed from reference TRBV13 and TRBJ2-7, reads AAGVIQSPRHLIKEKRETATLKCYPIPRHDTVYWYQQGPGQDPQFLISFYEKMQSDKGSIPDRFSAQQFSDYHSELNMSSLELGDSALYFCASSLVGGRVSGEQYFGPGTRLTVT.

This clone was observed many times. This chain links TRBV3-1 with TRBJ1-4; a weak D match, TRBD1 (5 bases). V lost 6 bases, J lost 3 bases, and 14 bases lay in between. The CDR3 sequence is 15 residues long. Looked up from germline, CDR1 is LGHDT and CDR2 is YNNKEL (reference sequence). In DNA, the CDR3 is TGTGCCAGCAGTCTCCGGGACTACTCTAATGAAAAACTGTTTTTT. Its protein product is CASSLRDYSNEKLFF.

By frequency in the sample, this clone is medium-sized. The chain recombines TRBV6-1 with TRBJ1-2; the D is unclear. Deletions cut 2 bases from V and 8 bases from J, with 15 bases between. The CDR3 has 14 amino acids. CDR1 and CDR2 (germline): MNHNS, SASEGT. CDR3 region: CASSEIGLGSGYTF. CDR3 DNA sequence: TGTGCCAGCAGTGAAATTGGGCTGGGGTCCGGCTACACCTTC.

CDR3 in DNA: TGTGCCAGCAGCCACCGGGACAGGGTGGATGAGCAGTTCTTC. This translates into CASSHRDRVDEQFF. This chain uses TRBV7-9 with TRBJ2-1, with 9 bases identical to TRBD1. The J segment lost 8 bases and the V segment lost 5 bases, leaving 7 bases of the junction unmatched. Germline assignment: CDR1 SEHNR and CDR2 FQNEAQ (reference sequence). The CDR3 is 14 amino acids.

The chain has TRBV27 and TRBJ2-7; 9 positions agree with TRBD1. CDR1 and CDR2 (germline): MNHEY, SMNVEV (reference sequence). V shed 2 bases and J 5 bases; nucleotides not matched to a gene: 13. There are 17 residues in the CDR3. The CDR3 nucleotides read TGTGCCAGCAGTTTAATCGCTCCGCGGGACAGGGAACACGAGCAGTACTTC. It is translated as CASSLIAPRDREHEQYF.

This clone was detected ten times or more. The gene calls are TRBV20-1 and TRBJ2-1, with 11 bases matching TRBD2. The CDR3 consists of 16 residues. Germline V gives CDR1 DFQATT, CDR2 SNEGSKA (reference sequence). The trim removed 6 bases at V and 0 bases at J, leaving 7 bases unmatched. CDR3 nucleotide sequence: TGCAGTGCATCGCTAGCGGGAGGATTCTCCTACAATGAGCAGTTCTTC. Translated: CSASLAGGFSYNEQFF.

This clone turned up a few times. Distinct nucleotide sequences in the sample also encode this CDR3. The chain is built from TRBV28 and TRBJ2-7; D ambiguous. Germline assignment: CDR1 MDHEN and CDR2 SYDVKM. With 8 bases removed from V and 7 bases from J, the gap between germline ends came to 21 bases. CDR3 length: 14 residues. CDR3 loop: CASAQTTPPREQYF. CDR3 DNA: TGTGCCAGCGCGCAAACTACTCCTCCTCGTGAGCAGTACTTC.

This clone has a count of ten or more. The V gene is TRBV2, the J gene TRBJ1-1; a weak D match, TRBD1 (6 bases). The germline CDR1 and CDR2 sequences are SNHLY and FYNNEI. The CDR3 length is 14 residues. V was trimmed by 5 bases and J by 6 bases, leaving 16 bases between them. DNA of the CDR3: TGTGCCAGCAGTCCCCTACAGGGCCTCTCTGAAGCTTTCTTT. It encodes CASSPLQGLSEAFF.

The rearrangement uses TRBV10-3 and TRBJ2-1; 8 bases fit TRBD1. Germline V gene sequence: CDR1 ENHRY, CDR2 SYGVKD. V was pared by 11 bases and J by 8 bases, with 14 bases of the junction left unmatched. This CDR3 spans 14 amino acids. CDR3 loop: CAGSSGQGVHEQFF. In DNA form, the CDR3 reads TGTGCCGGGTCGTCCGGACAGGGCGTGCATGAGCAGTTCTTC.

The V gene is TRBV7-9, the J gene TRBJ1-2; maybe TRBD1 (5 bases). Trimming cost V 5 bases and J 3 bases, with 13 bases left between them. Germline assignment: CDR1 SEHNR and CDR2 FQNEAQ (reference sequence). The CDR3 totals 14 residues. This CDR3 is CASSARDLDYGYTF. CDR3 DNA sequence: TGTGCCAGCAGCGCCAGGGATCTGGACTATGGCTACACCTTC.

This clone was counted only a few times. The rearrangement uses TRBV12-3 or TRBV12-4 and TRBJ2-1, with 9 positions matching TRBD2. This CDR3 has 15 amino acids. V was clipped by 2 bases and J by 6 bases; unmatched bases: 5. CDR3 sequence: CASSLRPSGVNEQFF. For the CDR3, the DNA is TGTGCCAGCAGTTTACGTCCTAGCGGGGTCAATGAGCAGTTCTTC.

This clone was seen a few times. CDR3 in DNA: TGTGCCTGGAGTGTACCGGGGGATGATTTTGAAAAACTGTTTTTT. Its protein product is CAWSVPGDDFEKLFF. V usage is TRBV30 and J usage is TRBJ1-4, with D maybe TRBD1 (5 bases). CDR3 length equals 15 residues. Trimming pared 0 bases from V and 7 bases from J, leaving 15 bases between. Germline V CDR1 and CDR2: GTSNPN, SVGIG (reference sequence).

This clone is judged medium-sized. This chain uses TRBV6-1 with TRBJ1-2; 8 nucleotides line up with TRBD1. CDR1 is MNHNS, CDR2 SASEGT, per germline. The CDR3 runs to 15 residues. The J segment lost 1 base and the V segment lost 2 bases, leaving 3 bases of the junction unmatched. The CDR3 is CASSEIGQGNYGYTF. The DNA of the CDR3 is TGTGCCAGCAGTGAAATCGGACAGGGTAACTATGGCTACACCTTC.

V gene TRBV20-1 combines with J gene TRBJ2-7; the match to TRBD2 covers 9 bases. The V and J ends lost 6 bases and 0 bases, in that order; junction bases with no gene match: 6. The CDR3 runs 14 residues. The germline CDR1 and CDR2 sequences are DFQATT and SNEGSKA (reference sequence). The CDR3 nucleotides are TGCAGTGCGACTACTAGCGGGCCCTCCTACGAGCAGTACTTC. Protein product: CSATTSGPSYEQYF.

This clone is termed medium-sized. The V gene is TRBV28, the J gene TRBJ2-7, with 11 bases that match TRBD2. V lost 6 bases to trimming and J lost 3 bases; unmatched junction nucleotides: 16. The CDR3 is 18 residues long. The germline V gene encodes CDR1 MDHEN and CDR2 SYDVKM. For the CDR3, the DNA is TGTGCCAGCAGCCCTAACTTACTAGCGGGAGTTCTTATCTACGAGCAGTACTTC. This codes for CASSPNLLAGVLIYEQYF. Full variable domain (missing parts from reference TRBV28 and TRBJ2-7): DVKVTQSSRYLVKRTGEKVFLECVQDMDHENMFWYRQDPGLGLRLIYFSYDVKMKEKGDIPEGYSVSREKKERFSLILESASTNQTSMYLCASSPNLLAGVLIYEQYFGPGTRLTVT.